These 18 T cell receptor beta chains originate from one sample sequenced in a study of control samples from healthy donors and cancer patients. Libraries were prepared by immunoSEQ multiplex PCR; TCRdb keeps only in-frame clonotypes and omits some of them. The sample consists of 150,000 or so clones, about 90% of them appearing once. The sample taken for sequencing was blood. These receptors were collected from a man in his late teens or twenties in good health.

This chain uses TRBV7-2 with TRBJ2-5, with 11 bases aligning to TRBD2. This CDR3 comprises 16 residues. After removal of 5 bases from V and 2 bases from J, the junction contained 7 bases not matched to a gene. Germline assignment: CDR1 SGHTA and CDR2 FQGNSA. The CDR3 reads CASSLRTSGLQETQYF. DNA for the CDR3: TGTGCCAGCAGCCTGAGGACTAGCGGGTTACAAGAGACCCAGTACTTC.

The CDR3 DNA sequence: TGTGCCAGCCAACGACAGGACCGCTATGGCTACACCTTC. Translating gives CASQRQDRYGYTF. The chain employs TRBV19 and TRBJ1-2; the D gene is possibly TRBD1 (6 bases). V gave up 9 bases and J gave up 4 bases, with 15 bases separating them. In germline, CDR1 is LNHDA, CDR2 SQIVND (reference sequence). The CDR3 spans 13 residues.

The V call is TRBV12-3 or TRBV12-4, the J call TRBJ2-5, with D hard to call. This CDR3 has 13 amino acids. V was cut by 2 bases and J by 5 bases, with 9 bases left in between. CDR3 protein: CASSLRQLETQYF. In nucleotides, the CDR3 is TGTGCCAGCAGTTTACGGCAGTTGGAGACCCAGTACTTC.

This chain joins TRBV30 and TRBJ2-1; 9 bases fit TRBD1. Germline trimming cut 5 bases from V and 7 bases from J; bases unmatched to any gene: 3. Germline CDR1 and CDR2: GTSNPN and SVGIG (reference sequence). CDR3 size: 12 residues. Here the CDR3 reads CAWQTGGNEQFF. The CDR3 coding sequence is TGTGCCTGGCAGACAGGGGGGAATGAGCAGTTCTTC.

CDR3 region: CASREPSSDSPEAFF. DNA for the CDR3: TGTGCCAGCAGGGAACCGAGCTCAGACAGTCCGGAAGCTTTCTTT. The rearrangement links TRBV27 to TRBJ1-1; D might be TRBD1 (5 bases). The V gene lost 6 bases and the J gene lost 8 bases, with 22 bases spanning the gap. Per germline, CDR1 MNHEY and CDR2 SMNVEV (reference sequence). This CDR3 has 15 amino acids.

There are a few counts of this clone. V is TRBV24-1 and J is TRBJ1-5; 7 bases map to TRBD1. V trimming: 7 bases; J trimming: 4 bases; junction bases outside the gene matches: 6. From germline, CDR1 is KGHDR and CDR2 SFDVKD. This CDR3 has 14 amino acids. In DNA form, the CDR3 reads TGTGCCACCAGCCACAGGGGAGATAATCAGCCCCAGCATTTT. It is translated as CATSHRGDNQPQHF.

V usage is TRBV7-9 and J usage is TRBJ1-4; D uncertain. CDR1 is SEHNR and CDR2 is FQNEAQ in the germline V gene (reference sequence). This CDR3 has 12 residues. V was cut by 1 base and J by 14 bases, with 11 bases left in between. In DNA, the CDR3 is TGTGCCAGCAGCTTAGACCGACTGTGGCTGTTTTTT. Encoded protein: CASSLDRLWLFF.

This clone has only a few counts. The rearrangement joins TRBV12-2 to TRBJ1-4. TRBV12-2 is a documented pseudogene. The CDR3 loop spans 15 amino acids. CDR3 residues: CASRFSGATNEKLFF. CDR3 in DNA: TGTGCAAGTCGCTTCAGCGGGGCAACTAATGAAAAACTGTTTTTT.

The chain links TRBV6-5 to TRBJ2-5; D might be TRBD1 or TRBD2, each matching 5 bases. V was clipped by 0 bases and J by 5 bases, with 13 bases between them. The CDR3 extends over 15 amino acids. Germline V gene sequence: CDR1 MNHEY, CDR2 SVGAGI. The CDR3 nucleotides read TGTGCCAGCAGTTACTCGAGGGTAGGGGCTGAGACCCAGTACTTC. Its protein product is CASSYSRVGAETQYF.

V gene TRBV11-2 combines with J gene TRBJ1-1; D uncertain. Trimming stripped 1 base from V and 3 bases from J, with 3 bases between. CDR3 length: 12 residues. The germline V gene has CDR1 SGHAT and CDR2 FQNNGV. CDR3 DNA: TGTGCCAGCAGCTTAGGAGACACTGAAGCTTTCTTT. Translation gives CASSLGDTEAFF.

V and J are TRBV5-1 and TRBJ2-3, with a tentative D call TRBD2 (5 bases). V was trimmed by 8 bases and J by 3 bases, leaving 22 bases between them. The CDR3 extends over 16 amino acids. The germline gives CDR1 SGHRS, CDR2 YFSETQ. The CDR3 loop is CASLAGGLTVTDTQYF. The CDR3 nucleotides read TGCGCCAGTCTAGCAGGCGGCCTAACCGTGACAGATACGCAGTATTTT. The full variable domain, its missing parts supplied by reference TRBV5-1 and TRBJ2-3, is KAGVTQTPRYLIKTRGQQVTLSCSPISGHRSVSWYQQTPGQGLQFLFEYFSETQRNKGNFPGRFSGRQFSNSRSEMNVSTLELGDSALYLCASLAGGLTVTDTQYFGPGTRLTVL.

The V call is TRBV23-1, the J call TRBJ2-7; perhaps TRBD1 as D (5 bases). TRBV23-1 counts as an open reading frame of uncertain function. With 7 bases removed from V and 5 bases from J, the gap between germline ends came to 18 bases. This CDR3 spans 14 amino acids. CDR3 amino acids: CASTRNGEGDEQYF. DNA of the CDR3: TGCGCCAGCACCAGAAACGGAGAAGGGGACGAGCAGTACTTC.

The gene calls are TRBV28 and TRBJ1-2, with a tentative D call TRBD1 (6 bases). The CDR3 has 17 amino acids. Deletions cut 0 bases from V and 4 bases from J, with 18 bases between. The germline gives CDR1 MDHEN, CDR2 SYDVKM. The CDR3 sequence is CASSLWVKSGAGYGYTF. Here the CDR3 DNA reads TGTGCCAGCAGTTTATGGGTTAAATCAGGGGCGGGCTATGGCTACACCTTC.

The chain is built from TRBV18 and TRBJ2-2; a possible D gene is TRBD2 (5 bases). CDR3 length equals 15 residues. Germline CDR1 and CDR2: KGHSH and LQKENI. V gave up 3 bases and J gave up 8 bases, with 16 bases separating them. DNA for the CDR3: TGTGCCAGCTCACCGCCGACCTCCCGAGGGGGGGAGCTGTTTTTT. Translation: CASSPPTSRGGELFF.

This clone has a single count. This chain uses TRBV9 with TRBJ1-1; 7 bases align to TRBD1. Germline lookup yields CDR1 SGDLS and CDR2 YYNGEE. This CDR3 spans 14 amino acids. Unmatched junction bases numbered 5, after V lost 3 bases and J lost 3 bases. CDR3 nucleotides: TGTGCCAGCAGCGCCCAGACAGGGTACACTGAAGCTTTCTTT. It is translated as CASSAQTGYTEAFF.

The chain joins TRBV6-5 to TRBJ1-2, with D possibly TRBD1 on 6 matching bases. The CDR3 spans 16 residues. Trimming shortened V by 2 bases and J by 4 bases, and 17 bases separated the two germline ends. Germline V lookup: CDR1 MNHEY, CDR2 SVGAGI. This chain's CDR3 is CASSYGRGGISYGYTF. In DNA form, the CDR3 reads TGTGCCAGCAGTTACGGCAGGGGAGGAATTAGCTATGGCTACACCTTC.

The chain employs TRBV11-2 and TRBJ1-6; D not certain. Per the germline V gene, CDR1 is SGHAT and CDR2 is FQNNGV. The CDR3 consists of 12 residues. Trimming pared 1 base from V and 10 bases from J, leaving 5 bases between. In DNA form, the CDR3 reads TGTGCCAGCAGCTTAGCGGGATCACCCCTCCACTTT. Translated, it gives CASSLAGSPLHF. Full variable domain (outside the CDR3, taken from reference TRBV11-2 and TRBJ1-6): EAGVAQSPRYKIIEKRQSVAFWCNPISGHATLYWYQQILGQGPKLLIQFQNNGVVDDSQLPKDRFSAERLKGVDSTLKIQPAKLEDSAVYLCASSLAGSPLHFGNGTRLTVT.

The rearrangement uses TRBV5-6 and TRBJ2-7, with 11 nucleotides matching TRBD2. V shed 4 bases, J shed 1 base, and the junction held 10 bases outside the gene matches. The CDR3 consists of 17 residues. Per the germline V gene, CDR1 is SGHDT and CDR2 is YYEEEE. This CDR3 is CASSLGLAGVPSYEQYF. As DNA, the CDR3 is TGTGCCAGCAGCCTCGGACTAGCGGGCGTACCATCCTACGAGCAGTACTTC.